The next 15 T cell receptor beta chains were all read from a single sample in a study of blood T cells in healthy people across ages. Through a sample-barcoded 5' primer and a J-beta primer mix, a second PCR was run for about 6 to 11 cycles. TCRdb re-derived calls from the 5' RACE reads in MiXCR, one entry per CDR3 protein. The data show hundreds of thousands of distinct CDR3 sequences, roughly 41% seen once. Sequences were obtained from blood. The receptors shown here come from a woman aged 55-75 years in good health.

In this sample, this clonotype turned up a few times. This may be a read error: a much more frequent sequence differs by one nucleotide. V is TRBV6-5 and J is TRBJ2-5, with TRBD1 matching 7 bases. The DNA matches TRBJ2-7 better at its end, which makes the J call doubtful. Germline V gene lookup returns CDR1 MNHEY and CDR2 SVGAGI. CDR3 size: 12 residues. CDR3 residues: CASRPTGHEQYF. The CDR3 nucleotides read TGTGCCAGCAGGCCGACAGGGCACGAGCAGTACTTC.

This clonotype was seen a handful of times. The rearrangement links TRBV30 to TRBJ2-7; D is perhaps TRBD2 (6 bases). The end of the DNA fits TRBJ2-5 better, so the J call may be wrong. The CDR3 is made up of 12 amino acids. CDR1 and CDR2 from the germline V gene are GTSNPN and SVGIG (reference sequence). The CDR3 loop is CAWSWGEETQYF. CDR3 DNA: TGTGCCTGGAGTTGGGGGGAGGAGACCCAGTACTTC.

The V gene is TRBV11-2, the J gene TRBJ1-2; D unresolved. CDR3 length equals 12 residues. V gave up 6 bases and J gave up 6 bases, with 11 bases separating them. Germline V gene lookup returns CDR1 SGHAT and CDR2 FQNNGV. This CDR3 reads CASRVDRHGYTF. CDR3 in DNA: TGTGCCAGCAGAGTAGACCGTCATGGCTACACCTTC.

The chain carries TRBV6-5 and TRBJ2-4; no reliable D call. The DNA end lines up better with TRBJ2-7; the J call may be wrong. Germline loops: CDR1 MNHEY, CDR2 SVGAGI. This CDR3 is 15 amino acids long. This CDR3 is CASSYITADSYEQYF. Here the CDR3 DNA reads TGTGCCAGCAGTTACATAACGGCTGACTCCTACGAGCAGTACTTC.

This clonotype has just a few counts. The genes are TRBV11-2 and TRBJ1-1, with no clear D. Trimming removed 2 bases at V and 1 base at J, with 8 bases between. The CDR3 contains 14 residues. Germline V gene data show CDR1 as SGHAT and CDR2 as FQNNGV. The CDR3 loop reads CASSLLQTNTEAFF. In DNA form, the CDR3 reads TGTGCCAGCAGCTTACTCCAGACGAACACTGAAGCTTTCTTT.

This sequence joins TRBV7-2 and TRBJ2-1; a possible D gene is TRBD1 (5 bases). Looked up from germline, CDR1 is SGHTA and CDR2 is FQGNSA. V gave up 7 bases and J gave up 3 bases, with 10 bases separating them. The CDR3 covers 13 residues. The CDR3 DNA sequence: TGTGCCAGCACCCAGGGCGGCTACAATGAGCAGTTCTTC. Amino acids: CASTQGGYNEQFF.

This chain connects TRBV20-1 to TRBJ1-1; no firm D call. Germline assignment: CDR1 DFQATT and CDR2 SNEGSKA (reference sequence). The V and J ends lost 1 base and 1 base respectively, with 13 bases between them. CDR3 length: 15 amino acids. The CDR3 nucleotides read TGCAGTGCTAGAGGGTTGCTCGGCGGGAACACTGAAGCTTTCTTT. Its translation: CSARGLLGGNTEAFF.

Many counts were recorded for this clonotype. V and J are TRBV5-1 and TRBJ1-1; no definite D call. The ends were cut back, 5 bases at V and 2 bases at J, with 4 bases in the middle. The CDR3 sequence is 11 residues long. Germline loops: CDR1 SGHRS, CDR2 YFSETQ. The CDR3 DNA sequence: TGCGCCAGCAGATCCAACACTGAAGCTTTCTTT. Translation gives CASRSNTEAFF.

This chain links TRBV9 with TRBJ2-4; 12 bases align to TRBD2. The junction had 15 bases not matched to a gene; V was cut back by 7 bases and J by 13 bases. There are 15 residues in the CDR3. The germline V gene encodes CDR1 SGDLS and CDR2 YYNGEE. The CDR3: CASGPGLAGREAQYF. For the CDR3, the DNA is TGTGCCAGCGGCCCAGGACTAGCGGGACGGGAGGCCCAGTACTTC.

The chain uses TRBV10-3 and TRBJ2-7; D possibly corresponds to TRBD1 (7 bases). V dropped 4 bases and J dropped 5 bases, with 15 bases sitting between them. This CDR3 region has 14 residues. Germline CDR1 and CDR2: ENHRY and SYGVKD. The CDR3 loop is CAISGGRGDDEQYF. The CDR3 coding sequence is TGTGCCATCAGTGGGGGCAGGGGGGACGACGAGCAGTACTTC.

As to this clonotype: One end of the junction does not line up with germline, which may come from a read error. V and J are TRBV6-1 and TRBJ2-4; D may match TRBD1 or TRBD2 (5 bases each). The J call may be mistaken, given a closer DNA end match to TRBJ2-7. The CDR3 loop spans 15 amino acids. Germline values: CDR1 MNHNS, CDR2 SASEGT. The CDR3 coding sequence is TGTGCCGGCAGTGAAGTGGGGCAGGGACGCAACGAGCAGTACTTC. This encodes CAGSEVGQGRNEQYF.

Here the CDR3 reads CSAPLAGLAGGPTDTQYF. DNA for the CDR3: TGCAGTGCGCCCCTGGCGGGGCTAGCGGGAGGGCCGACAGATACGCAGTATTTT. The chain couples TRBV20-1 to TRBJ2-3, with TRBD2 matching 12 bases. Germline V gene data show CDR1 as DFQATT and CDR2 as SNEGSKA (reference sequence). CDR3 length equals 18 residues. Trimming took 6 bases from V and 3 from J; bases not matched to a gene: 16.

V and J are TRBV9 and TRBJ2-5, with D perhaps TRBD1 (5 bases). Trimming took 1 base from V and 2 from J, leaving 15 bases between them. Germline loops: CDR1 SGDLS, CDR2 YYNGEE. The length of the CDR3 is 16 residues. CDR3 region: CASSVSPRGGQETQYF. The CDR3, as DNA: TGTGCCAGCAGCGTAAGTCCAAGGGGTGGACAAGAGACCCAGTACTTC.

The chain recombines TRBV4-3 with TRBJ2-1; D remains ambiguous. The J call is in doubt because the DNA end fits TRBJ2-7 better. In germline, CDR1 is LGHNA, CDR2 YSLEER. This CDR3 is 16 amino acids long. The CDR3 region has the DNA TGCGCCAGCAGCCAAGATTTGGTCGCTGGGTACAATGAGCAGTACTTC. Translation: CASSQDLVAGYNEQYF.

The chain links TRBV12-3 or TRBV12-4 to TRBJ2-4; tentatively, D is TRBD1 (5 bases). With the DNA end fitting TRBJ2-7 better, the J assignment may be wrong. This CDR3 is 19 amino acids long. The CDR3 DNA sequence: TGTGCCAGCAGCCTCGCATCTCGGACACGGACACTCCTCTCCTACGAGCAGTACTTC. Protein sequence: CASSLASRTRTLLSYEQYF.